Presented here are 24 T cell receptor beta chains from one specimen sequenced in a study of CD8 T cell repertoires and HIV-1 epitope variants. The antigens of these receptors remain unknown. Generated by immunoSEQ multiplex PCR, the TCRdb table keeps only in-frame clones and is missing some. The sample lists about 2,500 clones, more than 60% occurring once. Sequenced input: cultured CD8+ T cells derived from PBMCs. The receptors here all came from a male donor with HIV.

The rearrangement uses TRBV7-8 and TRBJ2-7; possibly TRBD1 for D (7 bases). Germline CDR1 SGHVS, CDR2 FQNEAQ. The CDR3 extends over 14 amino acids. Trimming shortened V by 2 bases and J by 3 bases, and 11 bases separated the two germline ends. The CDR3 DNA sequence: TGTGCCAGCAGCTTACGACAGGGACTCTACGAGCAGTACTTC. Translated, it gives CASSLRQGLYEQYF.

This clone is judged hyperexpanded. The rearrangement uses TRBV15 and TRBJ1-2, with D maybe TRBD1 (5 bases). The CDR3 consists of 16 residues. From germline, CDR1 is LNHNV and CDR2 YYDKDF (reference sequence). Between the trimmed V and J ends, which lost 0 bases and 4 bases, there was a span of 15 bases. The chain's CDR3 is CATSRDRGTQVYGYTF. The CDR3 DNA sequence: TGTGCCACCAGCAGAGATCGGGGGACCCAGGTCTATGGCTACACCTTC.

V and J are TRBV7-6 and TRBJ1-4; 10 bases are a match to TRBD1. J was trimmed by 4 bases and V by 4 bases; bases with no gene match: 6. Germline V CDR1 and CDR2: SGHVS, FNYEAQ. This CDR3 has 16 amino acids. The CDR3 loop reads CASSSRTGGINEKLFF. In DNA, the CDR3 is TGTGCCAGCAGCTCCCGGACAGGGGGGATTAATGAAAAACTGTTTTTT.

This chain connects TRBV6-1 to TRBJ2-5; TRBD2 is a possible D gene (6 bases). The V end lost 4 bases, the J end lost 11 bases, and 20 bases lay between the germline ends. The CDR3 has 14 residues. From germline, CDR1 is MNHNS and CDR2 SASEGT. The CDR3 region has the DNA TGTGCCAGCAGTGGCGGTGGAGGGTATCCGGAGCAGTACTTC. Translating it yields CASSGGGGYPEQYF.

The CDR3 region has the DNA TGTGCCAGCAGACAGGGTGGATCGGTGGATACGCAGTATTTT. This translates into CASRQGGSVDTQYF. The V gene is TRBV6-1, the J gene TRBJ2-3, with TRBD1 as a possible D gene (6 bases). The germline V gene encodes CDR1 MNHNS and CDR2 SASEGT. The CDR3 covers 14 residues. Trimming cost V 6 bases and J 6 bases, with 16 bases left between them.

V usage is TRBV6-6 and J usage is TRBJ2-7; D gene unclear. The CDR3 runs to 14 residues. Germline values: CDR1 MNHNY, CDR2 SVGAGI (reference sequence). V was shortened by 3 bases and J by 2 bases, with 11 bases between the two germline ends. The CDR3 loop reads CASSYSGPTYEQYF. The CDR3 DNA follows: TGTGCCAGCAGTTATTCCGGGCCCACCTACGAGCAGTACTTC.

This clone occurred a few times. The chain uses TRBV4-1 and TRBJ1-2; perhaps TRBD1 as D (5 bases). The germline gives CDR1 MGHRA, CDR2 YSYEKL. V was pared by 0 bases and J by 5 bases, with 19 bases between. The CDR3 is 17 amino acids. This CDR3 is CASSQDPSGNRRYGYTF. CDR3 sequence (DNA): TGCGCCAGCAGCCAAGACCCCTCGGGTAACAGGCGGTATGGCTACACCTTC.

This chain joins TRBV7-8 and TRBJ2-5; 8 bases match TRBD1. J lost 4 bases, V lost 5 bases, and 9 bases had no gene match. Germline assignment: CDR1 SGHVS and CDR2 FQNEAQ. The CDR3 loop spans 15 amino acids. CDR3 residues: CASSLQDRERETQYF. CDR3 in DNA: TGTGCCAGCAGCCTACAGGACAGGGAGAGAGAGACCCAGTACTTC.

The chain links TRBV5-5 to TRBJ1-5; 8 bases map to TRBD1. The CDR3 covers 14 residues. Germline CDR1 and CDR2: SGHKS and YYEKEE (reference sequence). Trimming at V came to 0 bases and at J to 8 bases, leaving 4 bases not matched to a gene. The CDR3 sequence: CASSLGQGWEPQHF. CDR3 nucleotides: TGTGCCAGCAGCTTGGGACAGGGGTGGGAGCCCCAGCATTTT.

This clone was seen only a few times. This chain joins TRBV5-5 and TRBJ1-5; D unresolved. Trimming pared 4 bases from V and 3 bases from J, leaving 5 bases between. The CDR3 extends over 12 amino acids. CDR1 and CDR2 from the germline V gene are SGHKS and YYEKEE (reference sequence). The CDR3 nucleotides read TGTGCCAGCAGCGATCACAATCAGCCCCAGCATTTT. It translates to CASSDHNQPQHF.

This clone was seen a few times. V usage is TRBV28 and J usage is TRBJ1-2; tentative D call: TRBD1 (5 bases). Germline V lookup: CDR1 MDHEN, CDR2 SYDVKM. There are 14 residues in the CDR3. Trimming removed 5 bases at V and 6 bases at J, with 16 bases between. CDR3 sequence: CASSPFSREHGYTF. The CDR3 DNA reads TGTGCCAGCAGTCCCTTCTCCAGGGAGCATGGCTACACCTTC.

V usage is TRBV28 and J usage is TRBJ2-7; a possible D gene is TRBD2 (6 bases). The CDR3 has 14 residues. Germline V gives CDR1 MDHEN, CDR2 SYDVKM. V was clipped by 3 bases and J by 2 bases, with 11 bases between them. The DNA for the CDR3 is TGTGCCAGCAGTTTGGGGACTCCCGCCTACGAGCAGTACTTC. Protein product: CASSLGTPAYEQYF.

The chain joins TRBV6-1 to TRBJ2-1, with 9 bases that match TRBD2. Germline V gene data show CDR1 as MNHNS and CDR2 as SASEGT. CDR3 length: 15 amino acids. V lost 2 bases to trimming and J lost 7 bases; unmatched junction nucleotides: 6. The CDR3 protein is CASSETGLATNEQFF. CDR3 coding DNA: TGTGCCAGCAGTGAAACCGGACTAGCGACGAATGAGCAGTTCTTC.

This clone was detected a few times. This rearrangement joins TRBV5-8 to TRBJ1-5; a weak D match, TRBD1 (5 bases). V was clipped by 7 bases and J by 3 bases, with 8 bases between them. Germline loops: CDR1 SGHTS, CDR2 YDEGEE. The CDR3 loop spans 12 amino acids. CDR3 coding DNA: TGTGCCAGCGGGGGGTACAATCAGCCCCAGCATTTT. It codes for CASGGYNQPQHF.

This sequence joins TRBV6-5 and TRBJ1-5; 9 bases fit TRBD1. The CDR3 length is 14 residues. The germline gives CDR1 MNHEY, CDR2 SVGAGI. The trim removed 6 bases at V and 5 bases at J, leaving 5 bases unmatched. The CDR3 DNA follows: TGTGCCAGCAGCTACACAGGGGGCCATCAGCCCCAGCATTTT. Its protein product is CASSYTGGHQPQHF.

The chain recombines TRBV9 with TRBJ2-7; D is unclear. Germline V lookup: CDR1 SGDLS, CDR2 YYNGEE. The CDR3 is made up of 12 amino acids. The V gene lost 5 bases and the J gene lost 0 bases, with 6 bases spanning the gap. The CDR3 DNA follows: TGTGCCAGCAGTTCCAACTCCTACGAGCAGTACTTC. It is translated as CASSSNSYEQYF.

The chain is built from TRBV9 and TRBJ2-7; TRBD2 aligns across 7 bases. Germline V gene sequence: CDR1 SGDLS, CDR2 YYNGEE. This CDR3 is 16 amino acids long. Trimming cost V 4 bases and J 2 bases; bases outside gene matches: 12. CDR3 residues: CASSPSSGRGAYEQYF. In DNA form, the CDR3 reads TGTGCCAGCAGCCCTTCTAGCGGCCGAGGAGCCTACGAGCAGTACTTC.

The rearrangement uses TRBV5-6 and TRBJ1-1; D remains unclear. The V end was cut by 3 bases, the J end by 0 bases, with 6 bases between. The CDR3 runs 13 residues. Germline CDR1 is SGHDT and CDR2 is YYEEEE. CDR3 DNA sequence: TGTGCCAGCAGCTGGGCTTTGAACACTGAAGCTTTCTTT. It codes for CASSWALNTEAFF.

This clone was seen more than once but under ten times. The V and J genes are TRBV15 and TRBJ2-1; 11 bases line up with TRBD2. The CDR3 loop spans 19 amino acids. Germline-derived CDR1 and CDR2 are LNHNV and YYDKDF (reference sequence). The J segment lost 0 bases and the V segment lost 0 bases, leaving 7 bases of the junction unmatched. This CDR3 reads CATSRDRLAGGSSYNEQFF. Here the CDR3 DNA reads TGTGCCACCAGCAGAGATCGGCTAGCGGGGGGAAGCTCCTACAATGAGCAGTTCTTC.

The chain carries TRBV28 and TRBJ1-5; 9 bases align to TRBD1. V lost 6 bases to trimming and J lost 7 bases; unmatched junction nucleotides: 7. CDR1 is MDHEN and CDR2 is SYDVKM in the germline V gene. This CDR3 contains 14 residues. Here the CDR3 reads CASSSTGGEQPQHF. CDR3 sequence (DNA): TGTGCCAGCAGCTCGACAGGGGGGGAACAGCCCCAGCATTTT.

This chain joins TRBV4-2 and TRBJ2-7; D perhaps matches TRBD2 (5 bases). V lost 0 bases, J lost 1 base, and 13 bases lay in between. Germline V gives CDR1 LGHNA, CDR2 YNFKEQ. This CDR3 region has 16 residues. CDR3 protein: CASSQDAGPTSYEQYF. For the CDR3, the DNA is TGTGCCAGCAGCCAAGACGCGGGCCCAACTTCCTACGAGCAGTACTTC.

This chain uses TRBV6-5 with TRBJ2-1; 7 bases fit TRBD2. The CDR3 runs 13 residues. CDR1 is MNHEY, CDR2 SVGAGI, per germline. The J segment lost 8 bases and the V segment lost 0 bases, leaving 1 base of the junction unmatched. CDR3 in amino acids: CASSYSGGYEQFF. CDR3 nucleotides: TGTGCCAGCAGTTACTCGGGAGGGTATGAGCAGTTCTTC.

This chain connects TRBV5-1 to TRBJ1-4, with 8 positions matching TRBD1. Looked up from germline, CDR1 is SGHRS and CDR2 is YFSETQ. Trimming took 3 bases from V and 0 from J; bases not matched to a gene: 1. There are 15 residues in the CDR3. The CDR3, as DNA: TGCGCCAGCAGCTCGACAGGGGCAACTAATGAAAAACTGTTTTTT. Its protein is CASSSTGATNEKLFF.

This chain joins TRBV7-6 and TRBJ1-1; TRBD1 might be the D (5 bases). Germline CDR1 is SGHVS and CDR2 is FNYEAQ. V lost 5 bases and J 2 bases, leaving 12 bases between the germline ends. CDR3 length equals 14 residues. CDR3 coding DNA: TGTGCCAGCAGCCTAGGGGTTCTTAACACTGAAGCTTTCTTT. Translated: CASSLGVLNTEAFF.